This T cell receptor (beta chain) was captured in a study of early T cells in non-severe SARS-CoV-2 infection. With 4 bases removed from V and 6 bases from J, the gap between germline ends came to 10 bases. This CDR3 comprises 13 residues. CDR1 is ENHRY, CDR2 SYGVKD, per germline. This clonotype was picked up a small number of times. TCRdb used MiXCR to reprocess the 5' RACE reads, holding one entry per CDR3 protein. The profile shows tens of thousands of distinct CDR3 sequences, around 14% of them singletons. The receptor's source is an adult who was a healthcare worker with PCR-confirmed SARS-CoV-2 infection or an uninfected control (not recorded which). Sequences were obtained from whole blood. J is TRBJ2-1 and V is TRBV10-3; no clear D gene. CDR3 DNA: TGTGCCATCAGTGTAGAAAGTGTCAATGAGCAGTTCTTC. Translating it yields CAISVESVNEQFF.